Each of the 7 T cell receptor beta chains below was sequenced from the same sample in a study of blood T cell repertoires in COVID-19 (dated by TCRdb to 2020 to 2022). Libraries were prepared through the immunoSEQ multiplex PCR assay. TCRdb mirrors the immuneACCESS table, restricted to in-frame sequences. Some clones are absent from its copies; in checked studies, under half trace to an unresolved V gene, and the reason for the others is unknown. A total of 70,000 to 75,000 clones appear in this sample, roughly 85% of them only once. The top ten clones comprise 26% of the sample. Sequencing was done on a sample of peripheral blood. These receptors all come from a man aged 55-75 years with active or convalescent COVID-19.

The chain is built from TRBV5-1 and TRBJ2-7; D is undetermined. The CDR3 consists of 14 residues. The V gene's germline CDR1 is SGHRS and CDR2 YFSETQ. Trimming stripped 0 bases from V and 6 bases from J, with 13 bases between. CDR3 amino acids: CASSLDPTGLEQYF. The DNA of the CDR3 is TGCGCCAGCAGCTTGGACCCTACCGGTCTCGAGCAGTACTTC. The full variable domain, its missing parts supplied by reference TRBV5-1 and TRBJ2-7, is KAGVTQTPRYLIKTRGQQVTLSCSPISGHRSVSWYQQTPGQGLQFLFEYFSETQRNKGNFPGRFSGRQFSNSRSEMNVSTLELGDSALYLCASSLDPTGLEQYFGPGTRLTVT.

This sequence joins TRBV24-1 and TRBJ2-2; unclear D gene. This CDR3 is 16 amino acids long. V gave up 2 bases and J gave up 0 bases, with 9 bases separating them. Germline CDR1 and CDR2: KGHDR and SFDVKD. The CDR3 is CATSDWATSNTGELFF. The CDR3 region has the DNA TGTGCCACCAGTGATTGGGCAACCTCGAACACCGGGGAGCTGTTTTTT.

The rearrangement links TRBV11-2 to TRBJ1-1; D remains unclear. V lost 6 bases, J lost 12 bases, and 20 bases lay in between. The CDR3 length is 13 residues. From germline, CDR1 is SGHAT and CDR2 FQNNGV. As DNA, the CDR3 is TGTGCCAGCAGTTTATCGGAGAGGTTGGAGTCTTTCTTT. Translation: CASSLSERLESFF.

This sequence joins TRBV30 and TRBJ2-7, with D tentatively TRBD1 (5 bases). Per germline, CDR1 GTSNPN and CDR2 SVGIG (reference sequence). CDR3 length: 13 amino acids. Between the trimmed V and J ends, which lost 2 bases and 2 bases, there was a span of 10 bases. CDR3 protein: CAWSLGPTYEQYF. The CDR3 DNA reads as TGTGCCTGGAGTCTGGGGCCAACCTACGAGCAGTACTTC.

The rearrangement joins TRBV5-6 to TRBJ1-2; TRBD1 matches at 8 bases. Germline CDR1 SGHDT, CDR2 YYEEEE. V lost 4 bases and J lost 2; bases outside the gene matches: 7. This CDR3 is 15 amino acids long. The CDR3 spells CASSPWDRRNYGYTF. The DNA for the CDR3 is TGTGCCAGCAGCCCATGGGACAGGAGGAACTATGGCTACACCTTC.

As DNA, the CDR3 is TGTGCCAGCAGCTTGACGGGACAGGGAGGAACTGAAGCTTTCTTT. It is translated as CASSLTGQGGTEAFF. The V gene is TRBV5-4, the J gene TRBJ1-1; 9 bases are a match to TRBD1. This CDR3 contains 15 residues. In germline, CDR1 is SGHNT, CDR2 YYREEE (reference sequence). V gave up 1 base and J gave up 5 bases; unmatched junction bases: 6.

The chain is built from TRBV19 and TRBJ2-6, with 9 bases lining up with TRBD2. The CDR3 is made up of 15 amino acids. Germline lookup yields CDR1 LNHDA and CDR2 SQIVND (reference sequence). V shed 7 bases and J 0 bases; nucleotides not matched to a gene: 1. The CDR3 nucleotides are TGTGCCAGTAATAGCGGGGGCTCTGGGGCCAACGTCCTGACTTTC. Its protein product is CASNSGGSGANVLTF.